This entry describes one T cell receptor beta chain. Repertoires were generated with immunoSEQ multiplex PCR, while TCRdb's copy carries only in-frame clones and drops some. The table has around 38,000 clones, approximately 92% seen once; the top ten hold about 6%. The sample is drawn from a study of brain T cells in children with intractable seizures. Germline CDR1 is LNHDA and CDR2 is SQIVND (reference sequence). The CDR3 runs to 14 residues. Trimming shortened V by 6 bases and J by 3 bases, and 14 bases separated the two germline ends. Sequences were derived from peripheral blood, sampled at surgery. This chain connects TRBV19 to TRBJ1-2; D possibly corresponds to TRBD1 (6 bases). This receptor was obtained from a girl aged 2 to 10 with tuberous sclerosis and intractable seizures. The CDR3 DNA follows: TGTGCCAGTAGCATCGCAGGGGCCCACTATGGCTACACCTTC. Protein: CASSIAGAHYGYTF. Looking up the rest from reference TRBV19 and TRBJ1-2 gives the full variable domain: DGGITQSPKYLFRKEGQNVTLSCEQNLNHDAMYWYRQDPGQGLRLIYYSQIVNDFQKGDIAEGYSVSREKKESFPLTVTSAQKNPTAFYLCASSIAGAHYGYTFGSGTRLTVV.